Each of the 19 T cell receptor beta chains below was sequenced from the same sample in a study of blood T cells in healthy people across ages. Through a sample-barcoded 5' primer and a J-beta primer mix, a second PCR was run for roughly 6 to 11 cycles. TCRdb ran MiXCR on the 5' RACE reads and lists one entry per CDR3 protein. The repertoire holds more than 1 million distinct CDR3 sequences, with under 55% as singletons. What was sequenced was blood. These receptors were obtained from a woman in her sixties or seventies in good health.

The V gene is TRBV2, the J gene TRBJ2-1; D call uncertain. The CDR3 runs to 17 residues. Between the trimmed V and J ends, which lost 3 bases and 4 bases, there was a span of 19 bases. Germline V gene sequence: CDR1 SNHLY, CDR2 FYNNEI. Here the CDR3 reads CASSESKRRRIYNEQFF. The CDR3 coding sequence is TGTGCCAGCAGTGAGTCTAAGCGAAGAAGGATTTACAATGAGCAGTTCTTC.

This clonotype was seen a few times. The V call is TRBV20-1, the J call TRBJ2-3; 8 nucleotides align to TRBD2. The CDR3 consists of 18 residues. V lost 0 bases, J lost 3 bases, and 14 bases stayed unmatched. Germline CDR1 DFQATT, CDR2 SNEGSKA (reference sequence). The CDR3 here is CSARDDSGSRSVTDTQYF. The CDR3, as DNA: TGCAGTGCTAGAGATGACAGCGGGAGTCGATCGGTAACAGATACGCAGTATTTT.

CDR3 sequence: CASSSPGGRGSSYNSPLHF. The CDR3, as DNA: TGTGCCAGCAGTTCTCCCGGGGGTCGAGGGAGCTCCTATAATTCACCCCTCCACTTT. The J gene is TRBJ1-6, the V gene TRBV28; TRBD1 is a possible D gene (5 bases). This CDR3 comprises 19 residues. The V gene's germline CDR1 is MDHEN and CDR2 SYDVKM. V was shortened by 4 bases and J by 0 bases, with 19 bases between the two germline ends.

Concerning this clonotype: A much larger clone is a single base away; this may be a read error. The gene calls are TRBV29-1 and TRBJ2-5, with unresolved D. With 6 bases removed from V and 11 bases from J, the gap between germline ends came to 16 bases. CDR1 is SQVTM, CDR2 ANQGSEA, per germline. This CDR3 has 11 amino acids. CDR3 in amino acids: CSVLLFNEQYF. The CDR3 coding sequence is TGCAGCGTCCTCCTCTTTAATGAGCAGTACTTC.

This rearrangement joins TRBV11-2 to TRBJ2-1, with 11 bases identical to TRBD2. CDR1 and CDR2 from the germline V gene are SGHAT and FQNNGV. V gave up 5 bases and J gave up 5 bases; unmatched junction bases: 5. This CDR3 has 15 residues. The CDR3 DNA reads TGTGCCAGCAGCCACCCGGGACTAGCGGACAATGAGCAGTTCTTC. Translated, it gives CASSHPGLADNEQFF.

This clonotype was picked up a small number of times. The chain couples TRBV11-2 to TRBJ1-1; 8 bases align to TRBD1. Germline values: CDR1 SGHAT, CDR2 FQNNGV. This CDR3 spans 14 amino acids. The J segment lost 5 bases and the V segment lost 6 bases, leaving 8 bases of the junction unmatched. The CDR3 bases are TGTGCCAGCAGAACCGGAACAGGGGGTACTGAAGCTTTCTTT. It yields the protein CASRTGTGGTEAFF.

The CDR3 sequence: CASSLSTSGSNSYNEQFF. The CDR3 region has the DNA TGTGCCAGCAGCTTATCGACTAGCGGGAGTAACTCCTACAATGAGCAGTTCTTC. The chain is built from TRBV7-3 and TRBJ2-1; 12 nucleotides agree with TRBD2. Losses at the gene ends were 2 bases for V and 0 bases for J; bases not matched to a gene: 5. Germline V lookup: CDR1 SGHTA, CDR2 FQGTGA. This CDR3 is built from 18 residues.

This clonotype was seen a handful of times. The V and J genes are TRBV12-3 or TRBV12-4 and TRBJ1-2; D gene ambiguous. The CDR3 has 13 residues. Trimming took 7 bases from V and 2 from J, leaving 11 bases between them. The CDR3 reads CASTLGGNYGYTF. Written as DNA, the CDR3 is TGTGCCAGCACCCTCGGCGGGAACTATGGCTACACCTTC.

The DNA for the CDR3 is TGTGCCAGCAGCAACCCGGGGACAGGTAGCAGGTACAATGAGCAGTTCTTC. Translated: CASSNPGTGSRYNEQFF. This chain joins TRBV7-9 and TRBJ2-1; 8 positions agree with TRBD1. The CDR3 runs to 17 residues. The germline V gene has CDR1 SEHNR and CDR2 FQNEAQ (reference sequence). The ends lost 5 bases at V and 4 bases at J; junction bases unmatched: 13.

The chain carries TRBV6-1 and TRBJ1-2, with 8 bases matching TRBD1. The germline V gene has CDR1 MNHNS and CDR2 SASEGT. This CDR3 region has 14 residues. With 2 bases clipped from V and 8 bases from J, the junction kept 7 bases outside the gene matches. The CDR3 DNA is TGTGCCAGCAGTGAAACCCGGACAGGGAGCGGCTACACCTTC. It yields the protein CASSETRTGSGYTF.

This rearrangement joins TRBV5-1 to TRBJ1-1; 8 bases line up with TRBD1. The germline V gene encodes CDR1 SGHRS and CDR2 YFSETQ. This CDR3 has 14 residues. The junction had 6 bases not matched to a gene; V was cut back by 4 bases and J by 4 bases. CDR3 bases: TGCGCCAGCAGCCCGAACACAGGGGGCACTGAAGCTTTCTTT. Translation gives CASSPNTGGTEAFF.

The gene calls are TRBV7-8 and TRBJ2-4; D gene ambiguous. V dropped 5 bases and J dropped 6 bases, with 11 bases sitting between them. The germline gives CDR1 SGHVS, CDR2 FQNEAQ. This CDR3 region has 13 residues. The CDR3 DNA follows: TGTGCCAGCAGCCCCCAACCTGGAAACATTCAGTACTTC. It encodes CASSPQPGNIQYF.

The chain carries TRBV7-3 and TRBJ2-5; 8 nucleotides line up with TRBD2. The CDR3 is 15 amino acids. Germline CDR1 reads SGHTA; CDR2 reads FQGTGA. Trimming cost V 0 bases and J 4 bases; bases outside gene matches: 4. In DNA, the CDR3 is TGTGCCAGCAGCTTAACCCGGGGGGGTTTAGAGACCCAGTACTTC. The encoded protein is CASSLTRGGLETQYF.

In its sample, this clonotype was seen many times. In DNA, the CDR3 is TGTGCCAGCAGCCCCTACAGGGGGGGGAGCTCCTACGAGCAGTACTTC. Amino acid sequence: CASSPYRGGSSYEQYF. The V call is TRBV7-2, the J call TRBJ2-7, with a tentative D call TRBD1 (8 bases). CDR1 SGHTA and CDR2 FQGNSA come from the germline V gene. CDR3 size: 16 residues. Trimming left V 5 bases short and J 0 bases short, with 17 bases between. Filled out from reference TRBV7-2 and TRBJ2-7, the complete variable domain reads GAGVSQSPSNKVTEKGKDVELRCDPISGHTALYWYRQSLGQGLEFLIYFQGNSAPDKSGLPSDRFSAERTGGSVSTLTIQRTQQEDSAVYLCASSPYRGGSSYEQYFGPGTRLTVT.

The chain has TRBV5-1 and TRBJ1-4; TRBD1 is a possible D gene (5 bases). Per the germline V gene, CDR1 is SGHRS and CDR2 is YFSETQ. V was clipped by 0 bases and J by 6 bases, with 9 bases between them. CDR3 size: 14 residues. CDR3: CASSLGQKYEKLFF. CDR3 DNA sequence: TGCGCCAGCAGCTTGGGACAGAAGTATGAAAAACTGTTTTTT.

The chain has TRBV21-1 and TRBJ2-7; TRBD1, as called in the table, went unchecked against the DNA. TRBV21-1 is termed a pseudogene. This CDR3 region has 15 residues. The CDR3 DNA sequence: TGTGCCAGCAGCAACGGACAGGGTAAGGGCTACGAGCAGTACTTC. It is translated as CASSNGQGKGYEQYF.

This sequence joins TRBV10-1 and TRBJ2-2; no reliable D call. V lost 5 bases, J lost 1 base, and 8 bases lay in between. The CDR3 runs to 14 residues. Germline V CDR1 and CDR2: WNHNN, SYGVQD (reference sequence). Here the CDR3 DNA reads TGCGCCAGCAGTCGGCTGTTGAACACCGGGGAGCTGTTTTTT. Amino acid sequence: CASSRLLNTGELFF.

The chain has TRBV29-1 and TRBJ2-1; 8 bases agree with TRBD2. Trimming at V came to 5 bases and at J to 3 bases, leaving 3 bases not matched to a gene. Per the germline V gene, CDR1 is SQVTM and CDR2 is ANQGSEA. CDR3 length equals 13 residues. CDR3 sequence: CSVHGRGYNEQFF. CDR3 DNA: TGCAGCGTTCACGGGAGGGGCTACAATGAGCAGTTCTTC.

The genes are TRBV18 and TRBJ2-3, with TRBD2 identical over 7 bases. V shed 3 bases, J shed 1 base, and the junction held 4 bases outside the gene matches. The CDR3 is 15 amino acids. The germline gives CDR1 KGHSH, CDR2 LQKENI. CDR3 nucleotide sequence: TGTGCCAGCTCACCGAAGCGGGGAGGCACAGATACGCAGTATTTT. This translates into CASSPKRGGTDTQYF.